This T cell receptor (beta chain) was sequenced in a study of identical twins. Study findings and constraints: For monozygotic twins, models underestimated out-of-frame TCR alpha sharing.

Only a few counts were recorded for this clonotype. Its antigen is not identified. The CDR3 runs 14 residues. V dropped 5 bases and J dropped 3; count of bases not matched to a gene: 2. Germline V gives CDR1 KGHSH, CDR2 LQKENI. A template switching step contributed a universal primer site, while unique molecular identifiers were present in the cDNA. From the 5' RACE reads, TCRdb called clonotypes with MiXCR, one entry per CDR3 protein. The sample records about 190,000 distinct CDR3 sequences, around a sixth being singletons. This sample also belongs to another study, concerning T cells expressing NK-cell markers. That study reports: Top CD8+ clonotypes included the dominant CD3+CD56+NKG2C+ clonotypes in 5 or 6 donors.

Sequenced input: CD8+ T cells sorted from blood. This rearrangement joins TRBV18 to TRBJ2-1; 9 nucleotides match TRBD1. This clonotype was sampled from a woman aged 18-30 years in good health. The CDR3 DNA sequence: TGTGCCAGCTCAGAGGACAGGGGCTACAATGAGCAGTTCTTC. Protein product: CASSEDRGYNEQFF.